Below are 5 T cell receptor beta chains sequenced from a single sample in a study of beta chain features in type 1 diabetes. Points from the study as a whole: All four CD4+ subsets from Type 1 diabetes patients carried moderately but significantly shorter TCRB CDR3s.

Of the isolated RNA, all was reverse transcribed, and so the sequenced material was expressed TCRB transcripts. Clones were read by immunoSEQ multiplex PCR, and TCRdb kept only the in-frame ones, dropping some. Among some 48,000 clones listed, roughly 40% were seen once. These receptors are not linked to any known antigen. Sequenced input: stem cell memory CD4+ T cells from blood. These receptors all stem from a man aged 30 to 45 with type 1 diabetes.

This clone has just a few counts. The rearrangement joins TRBV7-7 to TRBJ2-5; TRBD2 might be the D (6 bases). CDR1 and CDR2 (germline): SSHAT, FNYEAQ (reference sequence). The CDR3 spans 14 residues. V was cut by 2 bases and J by 2 bases, with 9 bases left in between. CDR3 in DNA: TGTGCCAGCAGCTTAAGTAGCGGTCAAGAGACCCAGTACTTC. Its protein product is CASSLSSGQETQYF.

The gene calls are TRBV6-1 and TRBJ2-1, with TRBD2 matching over 12 bases. V lost 8 bases, J lost 6 bases, and 5 bases stayed unmatched. There are 14 residues in the CDR3. CDR1 and CDR2 (germline): MNHNS, SASEGT. The CDR3 sequence is CASETSGSINEQFF. CDR3 in DNA: TGTGCCAGCGAGACTAGCGGGAGTATCAATGAGCAGTTCTTC.

V and J are TRBV4-3 and TRBJ2-7, with D uncertain. Germline V gene lookup returns CDR1 LGHNA and CDR2 YSLEER. The length of the CDR3 is 15 residues. V dropped 1 base and J dropped 3 bases, with 13 bases sitting between them. CDR3 in amino acids: CASSQAPNSLYEQYF. For the CDR3, the DNA is TGCGCCAGCAGCCAAGCCCCGAACAGCCTCTACGAGCAGTACTTC.

This chain connects TRBV6-5 to TRBJ2-7; TRBD2 might be the D (5 bases). Germline V lookup: CDR1 MNHEY, CDR2 SVGAGI. The CDR3 is 14 amino acids. V lost 7 bases and J 4 bases, leaving 17 bases between the germline ends. The CDR3 DNA reads as TGTGCCAGCACCCGGACTGGGATACCATACGAGCAGTACTTC. Protein product: CASTRTGIPYEQYF.

This clone was observed a few times. The chain carries TRBV15 and TRBJ1-1; D is undetermined. The germline V gene has CDR1 LNHNV and CDR2 YYDKDF (reference sequence). The V end was cut by 0 bases, the J end by 6 bases, with 11 bases between. CDR3 length: 14 amino acids. In nucleotides, the CDR3 is TGTGCCACCAGCAGAGATGCCCGGGTACCTGAAGCTTTCTTT. As protein: CATSRDARVPEAFF.